This T cell receptor (beta chain) appears in the sequencing data of a study of shared clonotypes between healthy human individuals. On this clone: Different DNA sequences within this sample yield the same CDR3.

All donors were Caucasian adults living in Nashville, Tennessee. This CDR3 has 15 amino acids. Germline assignment: CDR1 LGHNA and CDR2 YSLEER. Trimming cost V 0 bases and J 3 bases, with 12 bases left between them. Evenly divided among several immunoSEQ plates was the genomic DNA of each subset. The table came from immunoSEQ multiplex PCR; TCRdb's copy has only in-frame clones and leaves some out. The data show some 1 million clones, more than 65% seen once. The TCR was taken from a young man in good health. The sequenced sample was memory CD4+ T cells sorted from blood. Subset here: CD45RA-negative fraction. The chain recombines TRBV4-3 with TRBJ2-7, with D unresolved. The CDR3 DNA reads as TGCGCCAGCAGCCAAGATAGGGCAGGTCTCTACGAGCAGTACTTC. Translating gives CASSQDRAGLYEQYF.